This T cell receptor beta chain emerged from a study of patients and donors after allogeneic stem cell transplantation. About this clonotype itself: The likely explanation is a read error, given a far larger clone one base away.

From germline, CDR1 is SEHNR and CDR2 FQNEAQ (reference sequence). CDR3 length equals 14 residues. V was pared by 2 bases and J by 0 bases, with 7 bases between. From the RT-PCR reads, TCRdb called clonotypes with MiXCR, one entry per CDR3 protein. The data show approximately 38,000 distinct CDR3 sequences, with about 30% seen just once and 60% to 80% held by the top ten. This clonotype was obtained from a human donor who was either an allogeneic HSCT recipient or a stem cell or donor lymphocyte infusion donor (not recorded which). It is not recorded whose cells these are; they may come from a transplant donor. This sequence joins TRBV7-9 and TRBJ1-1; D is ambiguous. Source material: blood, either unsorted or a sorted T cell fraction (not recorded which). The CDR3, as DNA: TGTGCCAGCAGCTTAATCCCCCTGAACACTGAAGCTTTCTTT. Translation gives CASSLIPLNTEAFF.